Each of the 14 T cell receptor beta chains below was sequenced from the same sample in a study of shared clonotypes between healthy human individuals (dated by TCRdb to the early 2020s). For the CD8 naive samples, CD45RO-negative cells were positively selected for CCR7, yielding a CD45RA+CCR7+ population from which TemRA cells were excluded. Library prep was done by the immunoSEQ multiplex PCR assay. TCRdb limited this immuneACCESS table to in-frame rearrangements with V and J called. A share of clones is missing; checked studies link under half to unresolved V genes, and the rest is unexplained. The sample table lists 550,000 to 750,000 clones, approximately 90% of them with a count of one. Of the sample, approximately 24% is held by the ten largest clones. The sequencing sample was made of naive CD8+ T cells sorted from blood. Sample cell subset or site, as interpreted from the label and publication: CD45RA+CCR7+. The receptors shown here come from a young man in good health.

The J gene is TRBJ1-3, the V gene TRBV28; D remains unclear. The V and J ends lost 1 base and 3 bases respectively, with 22 bases between them. This CDR3 has 19 residues. Germline-derived CDR1 and CDR2 are MDHEN and SYDVKM. CDR3 region: CASSLFRVFVPKDGNTIYF. In DNA, the CDR3 is TGTGCCAGCAGTTTATTTAGGGTCTTTGTCCCGAAAGATGGAAACACCATATATTTT.

The V call is TRBV4-1, the J call TRBJ2-1; 8 positions agree with TRBD2. J was trimmed by 0 bases and V by 4 bases; bases with no gene match: 8. The CDR3 runs to 17 residues. The germline gives CDR1 MGHRA, CDR2 YSYEKL. The CDR3 sequence: CASSLSTSVSSYNEQFF. CDR3 DNA: TGCGCCAGCAGCCTCTCGACTAGCGTTAGCTCCTACAATGAGCAGTTCTTC.

Of note for this clone: Different DNA sequences within this sample yield the same CDR3. This sequence joins TRBV15 and TRBJ2-7, with unresolved D. The CDR3 consists of 13 residues. Per the germline V gene, CDR1 is LNHNV and CDR2 is YYDKDF (reference sequence). Trimming left V 0 bases short and J 0 bases short, with 3 bases between. CDR3 protein: CATSRENSYEQYF. The CDR3 DNA reads as TGTGCCACCAGCAGAGAGAACTCCTACGAGCAGTACTTC.

The rearrangement joins TRBV9 to TRBJ1-4, with D possibly TRBD1 on 6 matching bases. Germline loops: CDR1 SGDLS, CDR2 YYNGEE. This CDR3 is built from 15 residues. V was trimmed by 0 bases and J by 2 bases, leaving 8 bases between them. This CDR3 reads CASSVGTVTNEKLFF. DNA for the CDR3: TGTGCCAGCAGCGTAGGGACAGTCACTAATGAAAAACTGTTTTTT.

The V call is TRBV29-1, the J call TRBJ2-3; 14 bases are shared with TRBD2. Losses at the gene ends were 4 bases for V and 0 bases for J; bases not matched to a gene: 18. The CDR3 consists of 21 residues. CDR1 and CDR2 from the germline V gene are SQVTM and ANQGSEA. Here the CDR3 reads CSVAFPRLAGGLGTSTDTQYF. Here the CDR3 DNA reads TGCAGCGTTGCTTTCCCGAGACTAGCGGGGGGGCTTGGGACTAGCACAGATACGCAGTATTTT.

The rearrangement links TRBV27 to TRBJ1-1, with unresolved D. Trimming removed 5 bases at V and 0 bases at J, with 7 bases between. This CDR3 has 13 amino acids. In germline, CDR1 is MNHEY, CDR2 SMNVEV (reference sequence). The CDR3 region is CASSPRMNTEAFF. CDR3 coding DNA: TGTGCCAGCAGTCCAAGGATGAACACTGAAGCTTTCTTT.

The genes are TRBV4-1 and TRBJ2-7, with no clear D. The germline V gene has CDR1 MGHRA and CDR2 YSYEKL. Trimming shortened V by 1 base and J by 2 bases, and 12 bases separated the two germline ends. The CDR3 runs 15 residues. CDR3 in amino acids: CASSQGISLTYEQYF. DNA for the CDR3: TGCGCCAGCAGCCAAGGGATTTCACTAACCTACGAGCAGTACTTC.

Regarding this clone: This specimen includes other DNA sequences encoding the same CDR3. V usage is TRBV27 and J usage is TRBJ2-1, with D maybe TRBD1 (5 bases). Germline lookup yields CDR1 MNHEY and CDR2 SMNVEV (reference sequence). The ends were cut back, 6 bases at V and 8 bases at J, with 11 bases in the middle. This CDR3 contains 12 residues. The CDR3 reads CASSLLGDEQFF. The CDR3, as DNA: TGTGCCAGCAGCCTTCTAGGGGATGAGCAGTTCTTC.

This clone has only one observation. CDR3 coding DNA: TGTGCCAGCAGTTCCCGGACTGGCACCTACGAGCAGTACTTC. This translates into CASSSRTGTYEQYF. The chain carries TRBV27 and TRBJ2-7; tentative D call: TRBD2 (5 bases). V was clipped by 4 bases and J by 2 bases, with 12 bases between them. Germline-derived CDR1 and CDR2 are MNHEY and SMNVEV (reference sequence). The CDR3 consists of 14 residues.

The chain employs TRBV11-2 and TRBJ1-4; a weak D match, TRBD1 (6 bases). In germline, CDR1 is SGHAT, CDR2 FQNNGV. Trimming stripped 1 base from V and 12 bases from J, with 15 bases between. CDR3 length equals 14 residues. The CDR3 protein is CASSLARGGGQLFF. The CDR3 coding sequence is TGTGCCAGCAGCTTAGCCAGGGGAGGGGGACAACTGTTTTTT.

This rearrangement joins TRBV6-5 to TRBJ2-3, with TRBD1 identical over 11 bases. V lost 0 bases and J lost 1; bases outside the gene matches: 0. The CDR3 covers 16 residues. In germline, CDR1 is MNHEY, CDR2 SVGAGI. For the CDR3, the DNA is TGTGCCAGCAGTTACTCGGGACAGGGGGGCACAGATACGCAGTATTTT. Its translation: CASSYSGQGGTDTQYF.

This clone was found once. This specimen includes other DNA sequences encoding the same CDR3. The J gene is TRBJ2-1, the V gene TRBV7-2; D is uncertain. Deletions cut 0 bases from V and 4 bases from J, with 1 base between. This CDR3 is built from 12 residues. CDR1 and CDR2 (germline): SGHTA, FQGNSA. The CDR3 loop reads CASSLAYNEQFF. The CDR3 DNA is TGTGCCAGCAGCTTAGCTTACAATGAGCAGTTCTTC. Complete variable domain (other parts from reference TRBV7-2 and TRBJ2-1): GAGVSQSPSNKVTEKGKDVELRCDPISGHTALYWYRQSLGQGLEFLIYFQGNSAPDKSGLPSDRFSAERTGGSVSTLTIQRTQQEDSAVYLCASSLAYNEQFFGPGTRLTVL.

The chain uses TRBV10-2 and TRBJ2-1; D gene unclear. This CDR3 spans 12 amino acids. The germline V and J ends were trimmed by 0 bases and 9 bases, with 6 bases remaining between them. Germline CDR1 WSHSY, CDR2 SAAADI. The CDR3 nucleotides read TGCGCCAGCAGTGAGTCGGGCACTGAGCAGTTCTTC. It specifies CASSESGTEQFF.

Only one count was recorded for this clone. CDR3 protein: CASSWIAGTYEQYF. CDR3 sequence (DNA): TGTGCCAGCAGTTGGATAGCGGGGACCTACGAGCAGTACTTC. This chain links TRBV27 with TRBJ2-7, with 8 bases identical to TRBD2. The V segment lost 4 bases and the J segment 2 bases; nucleotides outside the gene matches: 4. This CDR3 is built from 14 residues. Germline V gene data show CDR1 as MNHEY and CDR2 as SMNVEV (reference sequence).